This T cell receptor beta chain was observed in a study of identical twins. Study-wide points: Analyses of zero insertions could be partly confounded by invariant MAIT and iNKT cells. For out-of-frame alpha sequences shared by twins, low generation probability was in excess. Findings depended on cross-sectional statistics rather than tracking the same donors. The abundant beta clonotypes from cord blood had fewer insertions, and memory repertoires had none of this.

The length of the CDR3 is 14 residues. V lost 2 bases to trimming and J lost 3 bases, with 12 bases between them. The germline CDR1 and CDR2 sequences are SGHKS and YYEKEE (reference sequence). Comment on this clonotype: As yet, its antigen is unknown.

TCRdb reanalysed the 5' RACE reads using MiXCR and keeps one entry per CDR3 protein. The table has around 1.7 million distinct CDR3 sequences, roughly 35% seen once. The chain is built from TRBV5-5 and TRBJ2-7; possible D gene TRBD1, 6 bases. The origin of this receptor is a newborn girl in good health. Sequencing was done on a sample of cord blood. CDR3 coding DNA: TGTGCCAGCAGCTTCGGGACATTTATCTACGAGCAGTACTTC. Amino acids: CASSFGTFIYEQYF.